This T cell receptor (beta chain) was identified in a study of shared clonotypes between healthy human individuals. The study's findings and limits: Non-shared clonotypes displayed generation probabilities falling below those of clonotypes present in all four donors. As a rule, naive subsets had a larger estimated richness than memory subsets.

As handled by the study authors: Junction-only sequences without quality scores were provided by ImmunoSEQ, so filtering was different. Using immunoSEQ multiplex PCR, the repertoire was profiled, and TCRdb retains in-frame clones only, with some absent. Clone size and the V and J calls come from that table; the DNA yielded D and trimming. The sample consists of about 2.4 million clones, 93% of them appearing once. Worth noting for this clone: Its antigen remains unidentified.

In the CD4+ fraction, cells were divided into CD45RA+ naive and CD45RA-negative memory subsets. CDR3 length: 14 amino acids. Germline trimming cut 0 bases from V and 9 bases from J; bases unmatched to any gene: 3. Germline lookup yields CDR1 KGHSH and CDR2 LQKENI. The chain uses TRBV18 and TRBJ2-4, with 9 bases matching TRBD1. What was sequenced was naive CD4+ T cells from PBMCs. Subset of the sample: CD45RA+ positively selected. This TCR was sampled from a man younger than 35 in good health. Some clones in this sample may be carry-over from other donors' samples. CDR3 protein: CASSPPGQGVIQYF. DNA for the CDR3: TGTGCCAGCTCACCACCGGGACAGGGCGTCATTCAGTACTTC.